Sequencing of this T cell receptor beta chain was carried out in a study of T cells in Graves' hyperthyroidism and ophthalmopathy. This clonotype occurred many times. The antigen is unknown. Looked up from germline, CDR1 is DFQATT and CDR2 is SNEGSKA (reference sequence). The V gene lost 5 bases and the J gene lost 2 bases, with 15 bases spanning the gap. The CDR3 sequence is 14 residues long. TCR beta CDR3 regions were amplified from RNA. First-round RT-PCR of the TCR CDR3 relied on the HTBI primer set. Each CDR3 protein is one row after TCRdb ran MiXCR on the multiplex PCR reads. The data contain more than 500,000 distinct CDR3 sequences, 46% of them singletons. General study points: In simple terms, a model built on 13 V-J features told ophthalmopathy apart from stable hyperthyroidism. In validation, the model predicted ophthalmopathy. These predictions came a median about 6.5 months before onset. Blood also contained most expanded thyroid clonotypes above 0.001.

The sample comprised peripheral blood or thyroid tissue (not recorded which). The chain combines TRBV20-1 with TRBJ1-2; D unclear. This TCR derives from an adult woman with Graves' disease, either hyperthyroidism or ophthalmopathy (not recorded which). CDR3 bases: TGCAGTGCTCCCCTAAGCCCGGAGAACTATGGCTACACCTTC. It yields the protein CSAPLSPENYGYTF.